The following is a TCR beta chain sequence with its context. The antigen it binds to is not known. Base-call qualities are not available, and no considerably larger clone is one nucleotide away. The sample comes from a study of blood T cells in healthy people across ages (dated by TCRdb to about 2015). Some background on the complete study: Template switching captured roughly one uniquely barcoded TCR beta cDNA molecule per two T cells in model experiments. Donors of different ages were randomly distributed across sequencing lanes to avoid experimental bias. Four age groups were formed from the donors: young (average about 15 years), middle-aged (around 39), aged (about 62) and long-lived (less than 85). The study measured age-related changes in TCR beta repertoire diversity using deep sequencing normalized with unique cDNA molecular identifiers. Using the same blood draw, the study looked at two additional independent replicas of 1 million unique cDNA reads for two donors, one aged 18 to 30 and the other aged 80 or older.

Library preparation employed 5' RACE. The run used an Illumina HiSeq 2500. A second roughly 6 to 12 cycle PCR used a sample-barcoded 5' primer and a J-beta primer mix. Each TCR beta cDNA molecule received a unique molecular identifier from a template-switch 5' adaptor carrying 12 random nucleotides. At least 2.5 million CDR3-containing paired-end reads were obtained from each sample. The Mint cDNA synthesis kit, primed by a TRBC-specific oligonucleotide, was used to synthesize first-strand cDNA from all RNA. Following uracil-DNA glycosylase treatment, all cDNA underwent a first 18-cycle PCR with the universal primers M1SS and BC2_uni_R. The study's processing was this. Normalization of each sample was performed by random selection of 1 million high-quality reads, each carrying a distinct molecular identifier. Instead of being binned into consensus sequences, reads with shared molecular identifiers were discarded. CDR3 identification, clonotype clustering and error correction used MiTCR with a Q25 quality threshold and the strictest error-elimination algorithm. A nonparametric unseen species model with Euler transformation was used to estimate lower-bound total TCR beta diversity. TCRdb redid the processing of the public reads, applying fastp at Q25 and MiXCR, and retained in-frame beta chains. Merged by CDR3 protein, the rows form single entries marked with the most common genes and DNA. These V and J calls originate from TCRdb's pipeline instead of the authors' own analysis. Recorded for this sample are hundreds of thousands of distinct CDR3 sequences; more than 50% of them occurred a single time. The biggest ten clones account for around 24% of the sample.

Points the paper makes about the study in general: Conclusive comparison of naive and antigen-experienced compartments was prevented by the profiling of bulk unsorted PBMCs. A strong correlation was found between observed TCR beta diversity and the percentage of naive T cells measured by flow cytometry. Total diversity estimates from one million sequenced T cells were considered lower bounds and underestimates. The long-lived group showed more naive CD4+ T cells, fewer expanded clones and increased TCR diversity than the aged group, suggesting age selection. Donor CMV infection status was unknown, potentially confounding age-related changes in expanded clonotypes. Observed TCR beta diversity per million T cells fell roughly linearly with age, and a significant reduction was already apparent by age around 40.

The donors were under 40 Caucasian individuals from Russia, aged about 6 to 95 years, who were systemically healthy. Approximately 9 milliliters of peripheral blood were collected from each donor into EDTA-treated Vacutainer tubes. Ficoll-Paque density-gradient centrifugation was used to isolate PBMCs, with at least 6.5 million per sample. Trizol reagent was used to extract total RNA from the PBMCs, yielding at least 6 micrograms per sample. Naive CD45RAhigh/CD27high T cell percentages were measured by flow cytometry on a PBMC aliquot from every donor. The sample taken for sequencing was blood. The TCR was taken from a man in his forties or fifties in good health.

The sequenced DNA is TGTGCCAGCAGCCATCAGCGGGAGATTCGGAATGAGCAGTTCTTC. It encodes CASSHQREIRNEQFF. The chain links TRBV3-1 with TRBJ2-1; 8 central bases correspond to TRBD2. The CDR3, cysteine through phenylalanine, is 15 amino acids long. The CDR3 DNA has 45 bases and is translated from base 1. V lost 3 bases and J lost 7 bases, and the count of bases not matched to a germline gene is 8. The germline V gene (reference sequence) gives CDR1 as LGHDT and CDR2 as YNNKEL.